The TCR beta chain under discussion was sequenced for a study of control samples from healthy donors and cancer patients. This clone has just one count. Data came from immunoSEQ multiplex PCR; TCRdb stores just in-frame clones and leaves some out. The data contain some 51,000 clones, around 96% of them singletons. This CDR3 contains 11 residues. With 3 bases removed from V and 9 bases from J, the gap between germline ends came to 9 bases. The germline CDR1 and CDR2 sequences are SGHDT and YYEEEE. The sample was blood. The V call is TRBV5-6, the J call TRBJ1-2; D is perhaps TRBD1 (5 bases). The origin of this receptor is a woman under 30 in good health. The CDR3 DNA reads as TGTGCCAGCAGCTCGGGGGAGAGCTACACCTTC. It is translated as CASSSGESYTF.